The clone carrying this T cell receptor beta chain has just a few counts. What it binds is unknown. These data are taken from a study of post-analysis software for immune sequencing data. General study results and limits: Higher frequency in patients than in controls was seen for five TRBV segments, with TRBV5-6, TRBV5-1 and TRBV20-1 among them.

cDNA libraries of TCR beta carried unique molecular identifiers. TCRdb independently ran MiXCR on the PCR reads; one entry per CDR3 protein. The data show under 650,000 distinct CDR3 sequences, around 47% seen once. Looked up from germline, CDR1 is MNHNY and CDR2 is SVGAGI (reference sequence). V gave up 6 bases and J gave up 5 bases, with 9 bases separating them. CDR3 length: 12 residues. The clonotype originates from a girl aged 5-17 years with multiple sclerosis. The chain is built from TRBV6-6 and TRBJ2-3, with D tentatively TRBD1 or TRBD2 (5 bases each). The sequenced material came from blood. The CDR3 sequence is CASRGPQDTQYF. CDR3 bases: TGTGCCAGCAGGGGACCCCAAGATACGCAGTATTTT.